This T cell receptor beta chain was sequenced during a study of radiotherapy plus CTLA-4 blockade in lung cancer (dated by TCRdb to 2017 to 2018). With regard to the full study: Among enrolled patients, under 20% had an objective response and 31% reached disease control. The full study reports these points: Increased serum interferon-beta after radiation, together with early dynamic changes in blood T cell clones, were reported to be the strongest predictors of response. After treatment with radiotherapy and ipilimumab, TCR clones that originated in tumors expanded in peripheral blood.

The study tested focal radiation therapy combined with CTLA-4 blockade (ipilimumab) in patients with chemo-refractory metastatic non-small-cell lung cancer. To prepare the library, the immunoSEQ multiplex PCR assay was applied. TCRdb limited this immuneACCESS table to in-frame rearrangements with V and J called. A share of clones is missing; checked studies link under half to unresolved V genes, and the rest is unexplained. The sample data list about 67,000 clones, and around 69% of these were observed just once. In total, the top ten clones hold approximately 16% of the sample. From the cysteine up to the phenylalanine, the CDR3 has a length of 15 residues. Just CDR3 DNA is preserved here, 45 bases in frame from base 1. From the germline V gene, CDR1 is MDHEN and CDR2 is SYDVKM. Clipping removes 4 bases from V and 5 bases from J, with 10 as the unmatched junction base count. In its sample, this clone was seen a few times. The specificity of this receptor is unknown. Qualities for individual bases were not recorded, and no much larger clone is one base off.

The receptor comes from a human donor with non-small cell lung cancer whose response to radiotherapy plus ipilimumab could not be evaluated. Some clones in this sample may be carry-over from other donors' samples. The specimen comprised peripheral blood, sampled from a patient treated with radiotherapy plus ipilimumab. Recombination linked TRBV28 to TRBJ2-5; 7 bases in between match TRBD1. The DNA sequence is as follows: TGTGCCAGCAGTTCCCTTAATGACAGGGAGGAGACCCAGTACTTC. Its protein is CASSSLNDREETQYF. Outside the CDR3, residues come from the reference TRBV28 and TRBJ2-5 proteins, so the full variable domain is: DVKVTQSSRYLVKRTGEKVFLECVQDMDHENMFWYRQDPGLGLRLIYFSYDVKMKEKGDIPEGYSVSREKKERFSLILESASTNQTSMYLCASSSLNDREETQYFGPGTRLLVL.